Listed here are 14 T cell receptor beta chains from one sample, sequenced in a study of blood T cell repertoires in COVID-19. Profiled with immunoSEQ multiplex PCR; TCRdb holds only in-frame clones, not every one. The sample lists a few hundred thousand clones, over 75% occurring once. Sequencing used PBMCs or T cells enriched from blood (not recorded which). All receptors come from a woman between 40 and 55 years old with acute COVID-19.

This clone was detected a few times. The J gene is TRBJ1-5, the V gene TRBV18; TRBD1 aligns across 7 bases. Trimming at V came to 5 bases and at J to 4 bases, leaving 8 bases not matched to a gene. Germline V gene data show CDR1 as KGHSH and CDR2 as LQKENI. The CDR3 is 15 amino acids. In DNA form, the CDR3 reads TGTGCCAGCTCATTGTCAGGGGGAAGTAATCAGCCCCAGCATTTT. Its translation is CASSLSGGSNQPQHF.

This chain uses TRBV5-1 with TRBJ1-4, with 9 bases that match TRBD1. This CDR3 is built from 15 residues. CDR1 and CDR2 from the germline V gene are SGHRS and YFSETQ. J lost 8 bases, V lost 0 bases, and 5 bases had no gene match. CDR3 coding DNA: TGCGCCAGCAGCTTGGTCGGGACAGGGTACGAAAAACTGTTTTTT. As protein: CASSLVGTGYEKLFF.

V usage is TRBV19 and J usage is TRBJ1-3; TRBD1 aligns across 7 bases. V gave up 7 bases and J gave up 0 bases; unmatched junction bases: 6. CDR1 LNHDA and CDR2 SQIVND come from the germline V gene (reference sequence). The CDR3 runs 15 residues. The DNA of the CDR3 is TGTGCCAGTACCAAGGGACAGATCTCTGGAAACACCATATATTTT. This encodes CASTKGQISGNTIYF.

The chain carries TRBV12-3 or TRBV12-4 and TRBJ2-1, with unresolved D. The length of the CDR3 is 13 residues. The V gene lost 5 bases and the J gene lost 5 bases, with 10 bases spanning the gap. This CDR3 reads CASSPRLDNEQFF. CDR3 nucleotide sequence: TGTGCCAGCAGTCCCCGGCTAGACAATGAGCAGTTCTTC.

The chain carries TRBV6-5 and TRBJ1-4; D possibly corresponds to TRBD1 (5 bases). Germline V gene lookup returns CDR1 MNHEY and CDR2 SVGAGI. Deletions cut 6 bases from V and 13 bases from J, with 24 bases between. The CDR3 spans 15 residues. Here the CDR3 reads CASRSSRGDRWRLFF. The CDR3 region has the DNA TGTGCCAGCAGGAGCTCGCGGGGGGATCGGTGGAGACTGTTTTTT.

The chain has TRBV5-6 and TRBJ1-2, with 10 bases that match TRBD1. There are 15 residues in the CDR3. Trimming took 3 bases from V and 6 from J; bases not matched to a gene: 8. Germline V gives CDR1 SGHDT, CDR2 YYEEEE. The CDR3 loop is CASSSTGQGGDGYTF. CDR3 nucleotide sequence: TGTGCCAGCAGCTCCACAGGACAGGGGGGCGATGGCTACACCTTC.

This rearrangement joins TRBV28 to TRBJ1-5, with TRBD1 matching 9 bases. There are 14 residues in the CDR3. CDR1 MDHEN and CDR2 SYDVKM come from the germline V gene. J was trimmed by 7 bases and V by 3 bases; bases with no gene match: 4. Here the CDR3 DNA reads TGTGCCAGCAGTTTGGGACAGGGTTACCAGCCCCAGCATTTT. This gives the protein CASSLGQGYQPQHF.

The genes are TRBV11-2 and TRBJ1-2; D may be TRBD1 (5 bases). Germline CDR1 and CDR2: SGHAT and FQNNGV. V was pared by 5 bases and J by 8 bases, with 12 bases between. This CDR3 has 12 amino acids. The DNA of the CDR3 is TGTGCCAGCAGCCCCGGTGGGGGGGGCTACACCTTC. Translation gives CASSPGGGGYTF.

The chain uses TRBV6-2 or TRBV6-3 and TRBJ2-7, with 7 bases identical to TRBD2. Germline lookup yields CDR1 MNHEY and CDR2 SVGEGT. The V gene end was trimmed by 5 bases and the J gene end by 5 bases; junction bases not matched to a gene: 6. This CDR3 spans 13 amino acids. The chain's CDR3 is CASSIAGMNEQYF. The DNA for the CDR3 is TGTGCCAGCAGTATAGCGGGTATGAACGAGCAGTACTTC.

The chain carries TRBV9 and TRBJ2-7, with 9 bases lining up with TRBD2. Germline V gene data show CDR1 as SGDLS and CDR2 as YYNGEE. V dropped 4 bases and J dropped 6; count of bases not matched to a gene: 11. The CDR3 contains 15 residues. CDR3 sequence reads: CASSPGTSRGGEQYF. CDR3 in DNA: TGTGCCAGCAGCCCCGGGACTAGCCGAGGGGGCGAGCAGTACTTC. The variable domain in full, completed from reference TRBV9 and TRBJ2-7, reads DSGVTQTPKHLITATGQRVTLRCSPRSGDLSVYWYQQSLDQGLQFLIQYYNGEERAKGNILERFSAQQFPDLHSELNLSSLELGDSALYFCASSPGTSRGGEQYFGPGTRLTVT.

This clone was observed once. The chain is built from TRBV28 and TRBJ1-4; a possible D gene is TRBD1 (6 bases). The CDR3 spans 14 residues. Germline V CDR1 and CDR2: MDHEN, SYDVKM. Trimming shortened V by 11 bases and J by 3 bases, and 16 bases separated the two germline ends. CDR3 region: CAGGRGSPNEKLFF. CDR3 bases: TGTGCCGGGGGCAGGGGCTCGCCTAATGAAAAACTGTTTTTT.

V usage is TRBV27 and J usage is TRBJ1-5, with a tentative D call TRBD1 (6 bases). CDR3 size: 15 residues. Germline CDR1 reads MNHEY; CDR2 reads SMNVEV (reference sequence). V was shortened by 6 bases and J by 5 bases, with 17 bases between the two germline ends. In DNA form, the CDR3 reads TGTGCCAGCAGGGATGGTAGGGGGAAAGATCAGCCCCAGCATTTT. Protein sequence: CASRDGRGKDQPQHF.

CDR3 protein: CASSPRTSGLLSSYNEQFF. CDR3 in DNA: TGTGCCAGCTCACCGCGGACTAGCGGGCTTCTAAGCTCCTACAATGAGCAGTTCTTC. This sequence joins TRBV18 and TRBJ2-1; 11 bases match TRBD2. After removal of 3 bases from V and 0 bases from J, the junction contained 10 bases not matched to a gene. CDR1 is KGHSH and CDR2 is LQKENI in the germline V gene. The CDR3 consists of 19 residues.

The rearrangement uses TRBV28 and TRBJ1-2; 8 bases fit TRBD1. The CDR3 length is 14 residues. Germline loops: CDR1 MDHEN, CDR2 SYDVKM. The J segment lost 8 bases and the V segment lost 2 bases, leaving 7 bases of the junction unmatched. CDR3 protein: CASSLPQGALGYTF. The CDR3 DNA is TGTGCCAGCAGTTTACCCCAGGGGGCTCTGGGCTACACCTTC.